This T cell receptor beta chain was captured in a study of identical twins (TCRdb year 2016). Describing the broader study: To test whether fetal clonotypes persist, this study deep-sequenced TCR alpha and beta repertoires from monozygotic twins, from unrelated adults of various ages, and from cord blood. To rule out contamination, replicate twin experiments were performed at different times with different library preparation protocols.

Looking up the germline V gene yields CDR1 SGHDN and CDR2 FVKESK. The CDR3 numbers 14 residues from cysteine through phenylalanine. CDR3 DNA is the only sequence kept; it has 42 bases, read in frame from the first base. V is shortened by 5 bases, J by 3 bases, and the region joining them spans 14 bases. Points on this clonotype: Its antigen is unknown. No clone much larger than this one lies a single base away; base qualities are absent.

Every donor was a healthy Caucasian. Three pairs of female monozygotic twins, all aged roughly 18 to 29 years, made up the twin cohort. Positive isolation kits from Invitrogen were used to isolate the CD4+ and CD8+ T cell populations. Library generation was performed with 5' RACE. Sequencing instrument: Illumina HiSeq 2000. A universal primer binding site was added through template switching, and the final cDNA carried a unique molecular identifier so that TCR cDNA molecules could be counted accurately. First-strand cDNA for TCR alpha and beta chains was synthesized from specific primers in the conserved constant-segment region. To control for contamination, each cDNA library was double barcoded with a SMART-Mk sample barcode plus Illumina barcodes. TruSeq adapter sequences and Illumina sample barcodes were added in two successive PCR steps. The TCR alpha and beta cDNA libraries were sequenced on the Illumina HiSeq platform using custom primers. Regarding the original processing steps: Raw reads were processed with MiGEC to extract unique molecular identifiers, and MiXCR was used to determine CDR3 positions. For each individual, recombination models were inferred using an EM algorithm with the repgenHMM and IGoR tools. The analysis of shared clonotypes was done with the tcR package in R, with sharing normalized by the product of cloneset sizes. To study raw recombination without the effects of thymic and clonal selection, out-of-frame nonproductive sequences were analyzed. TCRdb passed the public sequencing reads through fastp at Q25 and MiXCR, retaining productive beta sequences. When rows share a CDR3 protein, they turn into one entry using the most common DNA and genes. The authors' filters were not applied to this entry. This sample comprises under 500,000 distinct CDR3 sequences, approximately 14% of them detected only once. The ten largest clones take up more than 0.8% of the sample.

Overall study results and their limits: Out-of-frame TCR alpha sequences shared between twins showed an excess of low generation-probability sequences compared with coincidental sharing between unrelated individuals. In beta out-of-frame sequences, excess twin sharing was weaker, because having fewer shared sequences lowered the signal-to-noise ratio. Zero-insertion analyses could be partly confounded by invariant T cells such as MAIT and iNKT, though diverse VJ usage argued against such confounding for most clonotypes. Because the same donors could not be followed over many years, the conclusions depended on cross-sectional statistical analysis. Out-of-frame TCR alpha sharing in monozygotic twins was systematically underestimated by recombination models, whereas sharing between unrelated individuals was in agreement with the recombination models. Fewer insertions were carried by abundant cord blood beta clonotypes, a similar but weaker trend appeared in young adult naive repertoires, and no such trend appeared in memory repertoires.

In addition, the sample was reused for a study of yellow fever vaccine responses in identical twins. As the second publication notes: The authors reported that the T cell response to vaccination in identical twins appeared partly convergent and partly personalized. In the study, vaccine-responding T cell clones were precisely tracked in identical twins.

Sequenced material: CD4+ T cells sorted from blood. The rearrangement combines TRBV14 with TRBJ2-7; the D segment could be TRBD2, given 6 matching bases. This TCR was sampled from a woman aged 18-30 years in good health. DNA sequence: TGTGCCAGCAGCTTCATGCGGGGAAACTACGAGCAGTACTTC. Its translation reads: CASSFMRGNYEQYF.